These 30 T cell receptor beta chains were all obtained from the same sample, sequenced in a study of T cell clones after liver transplantation. Using immunoSEQ multiplex PCR, the repertoire was profiled, and TCRdb retains in-frame clones only, with some absent. The repertoire holds just over 80,000 clones, with nearly 85% as singletons. The sample was CD4+ T cells from blood, taken approximately 3.5 years after liver transplant. The receptors here all came from a human patient who received a liver transplant. Some T cells may possibly be graft donor cells.

The genes are TRBV7-2 and TRBJ2-3; 13 positions agree with TRBD2. CDR3 length: 16 residues. The germline gives CDR1 SGHTA, CDR2 FQGNSA. Trimming took 4 bases from V and 5 from J; bases not matched to a gene: 6. As DNA, the CDR3 is TGTGCCAGCAGCTCGACTAGCGGGAGGTATGGAGATACGCAGTATTTT. Encoded protein: CASSSTSGRYGDTQYF.

This rearrangement joins TRBV6-6 to TRBJ1-1; possible D gene TRBD1, 5 bases. The germline V gene encodes CDR1 MNHNY and CDR2 SVGAGI (reference sequence). This CDR3 has 16 amino acids. Trimming took off 0 bases at V and 1 base at J, with 12 bases between the two ends. CDR3 sequence reads: CASSYSGGMPNTEAFF. The CDR3 DNA follows: TGTGCCAGCAGTTACTCGGGGGGGATGCCGAACACTGAAGCTTTCTTT.

The V and J genes are TRBV28 and TRBJ1-2; 8 bases line up with TRBD1. V lost 6 bases, J lost 3 bases, and 12 bases stayed unmatched. CDR1 and CDR2 from the germline V gene are MDHEN and SYDVKM. The CDR3 has 16 amino acids. This CDR3 reads CASRERTGFRDYGYTF. CDR3 nucleotides: TGTGCCAGCAGGGAAAGGACAGGGTTTCGGGACTATGGCTACACCTTC.

The chain couples TRBV5-4 to TRBJ2-7; 13 bases are a match to TRBD2. The J segment lost 2 bases and the V segment lost 3 bases, leaving 5 bases of the junction unmatched. Germline V gene data show CDR1 as SGHNT and CDR2 as YYREEE (reference sequence). This CDR3 is built from 16 residues. CDR3 sequence reads: CASSSGGTSGTYEQYF. DNA for the CDR3: TGTGCCAGCAGCTCAGGGGGGACTAGCGGGACCTACGAGCAGTACTTC. Drawing the rest from reference TRBV5-4 and TRBJ2-7, the complete variable domain is ETGVTQSPTHLIKTRGQQVTLRCSSQSGHNTVSWYQQALGQGPQFIFQYYREEENGRGNFPPRFSGLQFPNYSSELNVNALELDDSALYLCASSSGGTSGTYEQYFGPGTRLTVT.

The J gene is TRBJ2-1, the V gene TRBV7-2; no definite D call. V lost 1 base and J 5 bases, leaving 18 bases between the germline ends. CDR3 length: 17 amino acids. Germline V gives CDR1 SGHTA, CDR2 FQGNSA. CDR3 loop: CASSLGDSPFGDNEQFF. In DNA form, the CDR3 reads TGTGCCAGCAGCTTAGGCGACTCACCCTTTGGCGACAATGAGCAGTTCTTC. The entire variable domain, with the rest obtained from reference TRBV7-2 and TRBJ2-1, is as follows: GAGVSQSPSNKVTEKGKDVELRCDPISGHTALYWYRQSLGQGLEFLIYFQGNSAPDKSGLPSDRFSAERTGGSVSTLTIQRTQQEDSAVYLCASSLGDSPFGDNEQFFGPGTRLTVL.

For the CDR3, the DNA is TGTGCCAGCAAGCGCGATCACAATCAGCCCCAGCATTTT. This codes for CASKRDHNQPQHF. V is TRBV2 and J is TRBJ1-5; D is uncertain. Germline values: CDR1 SNHLY, CDR2 FYNNEI. The CDR3 extends over 13 amino acids. V lost 7 bases to trimming and J lost 3 bases, with 10 bases between them.

For this clone: Other DNA sequences in this sample translate to the same CDR3. The chain combines TRBV28 with TRBJ1-1; possible D gene TRBD1, 6 bases. V lost 2 bases to trimming and J lost 0 bases, with 7 bases between them. Germline CDR1 MDHEN, CDR2 SYDVKM. The CDR3 consists of 14 residues. CDR3 in amino acids: CASSLRTVNTEAFF. The CDR3 coding sequence is TGTGCCAGCAGTTTACGGACAGTGAACACTGAAGCTTTCTTT.

The chain carries TRBV7-9 and TRBJ1-4; 7 bases are shared with TRBD1. Looked up from germline, CDR1 is SEHNR and CDR2 is FQNEAQ (reference sequence). CDR3 length equals 16 residues. With V trimmed by 7 bases and J by 7 bases, 15 bases remained unmatched. The CDR3 nucleotides are TGTGCCAGCACCACAACTTTACAGGGGAGGGGTGAAAAACTGTTTTTT. Its protein is CASTTTLQGRGEKLFF.

The gene calls are TRBV4-1 and TRBJ1-4; tentative D call: TRBD1 (6 bases). This CDR3 has 14 residues. V was clipped by 3 bases and J by 10 bases, with 15 bases between them. The germline V gene encodes CDR1 MGHRA and CDR2 YSYEKL. The CDR3 DNA reads TGCGCCAGCAGCCAGGGGTTAGTCAGGGGAAAACTGTTTTTT. Translated: CASSQGLVRGKLFF.

This sequence joins TRBV11-2 and TRBJ2-7; no definite D call. Germline V gene lookup returns CDR1 SGHAT and CDR2 FQNNGV. With 5 bases removed from V and 5 bases from J, the gap between germline ends came to 16 bases. This CDR3 contains 14 residues. DNA for the CDR3: TGTGCCAGCAGCCCCTTTAGGCGAGAGGACGAGCAGTACTTC. Protein product: CASSPFRREDEQYF.

This clone has only a few counts. The chain combines TRBV5-1 with TRBJ2-7; D uncertain. Trimming left V 0 bases short and J 2 bases short, with 6 bases between. Germline CDR1 reads SGHRS; CDR2 reads YFSETQ. The CDR3 extends over 13 amino acids. The CDR3 loop is CASSLVSPYEQYF. The CDR3 nucleotides are TGCGCCAGCAGCTTGGTATCGCCCTACGAGCAGTACTTC.

The table lists this clone with a few counts. This chain connects TRBV7-9 to TRBJ1-4, with 7 bases lining up with TRBD1. From germline, CDR1 is SEHNR and CDR2 FQNEAQ (reference sequence). The CDR3 sequence is 13 residues long. Germline trimming cut 4 bases from V and 12 bases from J; bases unmatched to any gene: 8. DNA of the CDR3: TGTGCCAGCAGCTCCCGACAGGGAGAGGAACTGTTTTTT. Protein product: CASSSRQGEELFF. Looking up the rest from reference TRBV7-9 and TRBJ1-4 gives the full variable domain: DTGVSQNPRHKITKRGQNVTFRCDPISEHNRLYWYRQTLGQGPEFLTYFQNEAQLEKSRLLSDRFSAERPKGSFSTLEIQRTEQGDSAMYLCASSSRQGEELFFGSGTQLSVL.

V usage is TRBV6-1 and J usage is TRBJ1-1, with D perhaps TRBD1 (5 bases). From germline, CDR1 is MNHNS and CDR2 SASEGT. Trimming stripped 6 bases from V and 1 base from J, with 12 bases between. The length of the CDR3 is 14 residues. CDR3 nucleotide sequence: TGTGCCAGCAGCTTAACAGGAGGGAACACTGAAGCTTTCTTT. It is translated as CASSLTGGNTEAFF.

This clone was seen only a few times. In DNA, the CDR3 is TGTGCCAGCAGGGTTGACAGGACCCACGAGCAGTACTTC. Protein sequence: CASRVDRTHEQYF. The V and J genes are TRBV2 and TRBJ2-7, with a possible D match to TRBD1 (6 bases). The CDR3 runs 13 residues. Looked up from germline, CDR1 is SNHLY and CDR2 is FYNNEI. The V gene lost 6 bases and the J gene lost 5 bases, with 14 bases spanning the gap.

The gene calls are TRBV28 and TRBJ1-3; unclear D gene. The CDR3 runs 16 residues. Trimming took off 6 bases at V and 0 bases at J, with 15 bases between the two ends. Germline V lookup: CDR1 MDHEN, CDR2 SYDVKM. CDR3 region: CASSHLLDSSGNTIYF. The DNA of the CDR3 is TGTGCCAGCAGCCACCTCCTCGATAGCTCTGGAAACACCATATATTTT.

V and J are TRBV18 and TRBJ1-2; 10 bases align to TRBD1. The trim removed 5 bases at V and 2 bases at J, leaving 8 bases unmatched. This CDR3 has 16 amino acids. Germline-derived CDR1 and CDR2 are KGHSH and LQKENI. The chain's CDR3 is CASSSQGQGSNYGYTF. CDR3 DNA sequence: TGTGCCAGCTCATCCCAGGGACAGGGGTCGAACTATGGCTACACCTTC.

This chain connects TRBV28 to TRBJ2-1; D may be TRBD2 (6 bases). The CDR3 extends over 15 amino acids. Germline V gives CDR1 MDHEN, CDR2 SYDVKM. V dropped 6 bases and J dropped 4 bases, with 16 bases sitting between them. The CDR3 is CASSLGSGLYNEQFF. DNA of the CDR3: TGTGCCAGCAGCCTCGGTAGCGGATTATACAATGAGCAGTTCTTC. Drawing the rest from reference TRBV28 and TRBJ2-1, the complete variable domain is DVKVTQSSRYLVKRTGEKVFLECVQDMDHENMFWYRQDPGLGLRLIYFSYDVKMKEKGDIPEGYSVSREKKERFSLILESASTNQTSMYLCASSLGSGLYNEQFFGPGTRLTVL.

The chain has TRBV27 and TRBJ2-4; no reliable D call. The CDR3 runs to 13 residues. The V end lost 4 bases, the J end lost 9 bases, and 13 bases lay between the germline ends. Germline values: CDR1 MNHEY, CDR2 SMNVEV (reference sequence). The CDR3 loop reads CASSYNLMGIQYF. DNA of the CDR3: TGTGCCAGCAGTTATAACCTTATGGGCATTCAGTACTTC.

V is TRBV5-4 and J is TRBJ1-2; possibly TRBD1 for D (5 bases). This CDR3 region has 14 residues. Germline V lookup: CDR1 SGHNT, CDR2 YYREEE (reference sequence). V lost 0 bases and J lost 2, with 8 bases in between. This chain's CDR3 is CASSLAGGNYGYTF. The DNA of the CDR3 is TGTGCCAGCAGCTTGGCTGGGGGGAACTATGGCTACACCTTC.

As concerns this clone: This may come from a read error, since a much larger clone is one base off. Other DNA sequences in the same sample also yield this CDR3. CDR3 coding DNA: TGCGCCAGCAGCCAGGCCAACTATGGCTACACCTTC. Amino acids: CASSQANYGYTF. V is TRBV4-3 and J is TRBJ1-2; D remains unclear. Between the trimmed V and J ends, which lost 3 bases and 2 bases, there was a span of 4 bases. This CDR3 is 12 amino acids long. CDR1 and CDR2 (germline): LGHNA, YSLEER.

Worth noting for this clone: Within the sample, other DNA sequences also encode this same CDR3. This chain joins TRBV9 and TRBJ2-1, with TRBD2 matching over 9 bases. Germline V gene data show CDR1 as SGDLS and CDR2 as YYNGEE. The CDR3 runs to 15 residues. V was pared by 3 bases and J by 2 bases, with 3 bases of the junction left unmatched. CDR3: CASSGLAVPYNEQFF. In DNA form, the CDR3 reads TGTGCCAGCAGCGGACTAGCGGTCCCCTACAATGAGCAGTTCTTC.

V and J are TRBV11-3 and TRBJ1-1; D uncertain. Trimming took 1 base from V and 0 from J, leaving 3 bases between them. The germline V gene has CDR1 SGHNT and CDR2 YENEEA. This CDR3 comprises 13 residues. CDR3 nucleotides: TGTGCCAGCAGCTTAGGGGTGAACACTGAAGCTTTCTTT. Encoded protein: CASSLGVNTEAFF.

This clone occurred a few times. The chain is built from TRBV18 and TRBJ2-5, with a tentative D call TRBD1 (6 bases). Germline CDR1 and CDR2: KGHSH and LQKENI. The CDR3 extends over 14 amino acids. V lost 2 bases and J 4 bases, leaving 11 bases between the germline ends. The CDR3 here is CASSPTGHRETQYF. DNA for the CDR3: TGTGCCAGCTCACCAACAGGGCATAGAGAGACCCAGTACTTC.

This sequence joins TRBV7-2 and TRBJ2-5, with D possibly being TRBD2 (5 bases). The V gene's germline CDR1 is SGHTA and CDR2 FQGNSA. This CDR3 is built from 13 residues. Trimming took 3 bases from V and 5 from J, leaving 10 bases between them. CDR3 residues: CASSFSTGETQYF. The DNA of the CDR3 is TGTGCCAGCAGCTTCTCGACGGGGGAGACCCAGTACTTC.

The gene calls are TRBV6-5 and TRBJ1-5; D ambiguous. Trimming removed 7 bases at V and 2 bases at J, with 9 bases between. Germline V CDR1 and CDR2: MNHEY, SVGAGI. The CDR3 covers 13 residues. The CDR3 here is CASTHLGNQPQHF. The CDR3 nucleotides are TGTGCCAGCACTCATCTCGGCAATCAGCCCCAGCATTTT.

The genes are TRBV7-9 and TRBJ1-1; D call uncertain. CDR3 length: 14 amino acids. Trimming took 5 bases from V and 3 from J, leaving 13 bases between them. Germline CDR1 reads SEHNR; CDR2 reads FQNEAQ (reference sequence). The CDR3 sequence is CASSRSGVYTEAFF. The DNA of the CDR3 is TGTGCCAGCAGCCGTTCCGGGGTTTACACTGAAGCTTTCTTT.

The CDR3 DNA sequence: TGTGCCACCAGCAGAGGGCTGGAGCGACGGACAGATACGCAGTATTTT. It encodes CATSRGLERRTDTQYF. The chain joins TRBV15 to TRBJ2-3, with D unclear. This CDR3 has 16 residues. V lost 1 base to trimming and J lost 3 bases, with 14 bases between them. Germline V gives CDR1 LNHNV, CDR2 YYDKDF (reference sequence).

This rearrangement joins TRBV4-1 to TRBJ2-3; 9 bases line up with TRBD2. The germline gives CDR1 MGHRA, CDR2 YSYEKL. This CDR3 has 16 residues. With 2 bases clipped from V and 4 bases from J, the junction kept 7 bases outside the gene matches. This CDR3 reads CASSQRLAEGADTQYF. The CDR3, as DNA: TGCGCCAGCAGCCAACGACTAGCGGAGGGGGCAGATACGCAGTATTTT.

The V call is TRBV27, the J call TRBJ1-4; the match to TRBD1 covers 7 bases. The germline V gene has CDR1 MNHEY and CDR2 SMNVEV (reference sequence). Trimming cost V 6 bases and J 0 bases; bases outside gene matches: 7. This CDR3 has 16 amino acids. CDR3 sequence (DNA): TGTGCCAGCAGACGCCGGGACAGCGCAACTAATGAAAAACTGTTTTTT. Protein: CASRRRDSATNEKLFF. Supplemented by reference TRBV27 and TRBJ1-4, the full variable domain reads EAQVTQNPRYLITVTGKKLTVTCSQNMNHEYMSWYRQDPGLGLRQIYYSMNVEVTDKGDVPEGYKVSRKEKRNFPLILESPSPNQTSLYFCASRRRDSATNEKLFFGSGTQLSVL.

This chain uses TRBV5-1 with TRBJ1-4; D gene unclear. Trimming left V 1 base short and J 3 bases short, with 7 bases between. In germline, CDR1 is SGHRS, CDR2 YFSETQ. The CDR3 is 14 residues long. The CDR3 sequence is CASSLQEPNEKLFF. As DNA, the CDR3 is TGCGCCAGCAGCTTGCAGGAGCCTAATGAAAAACTGTTTTTT. The full variable domain, completed using reference TRBV5-1 and TRBJ1-4, is KAGVTQTPRYLIKTRGQQVTLSCSPISGHRSVSWYQQTPGQGLQFLFEYFSETQRNKGNFPGRFSGRQFSNSRSEMNVSTLELGDSALYLCASSLQEPNEKLFFGSGTQLSVL.